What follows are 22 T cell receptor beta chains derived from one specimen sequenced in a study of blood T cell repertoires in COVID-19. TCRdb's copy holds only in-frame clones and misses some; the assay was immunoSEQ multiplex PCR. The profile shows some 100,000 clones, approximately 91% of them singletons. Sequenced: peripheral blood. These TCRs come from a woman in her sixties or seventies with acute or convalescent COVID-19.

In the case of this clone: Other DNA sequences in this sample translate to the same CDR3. The CDR3 reads CASSLGQGSNQPQHF. The CDR3 DNA is TGTGCCAGCAGTTTGGGACAGGGGAGCAATCAGCCCCAGCATTTT. The chain links TRBV27 to TRBJ1-5; the match to TRBD1 covers 10 bases. The CDR3 runs 15 residues. The J segment lost 1 base and the V segment lost 3 bases, leaving 0 bases of the junction unmatched. Germline CDR1 is MNHEY and CDR2 is SMNVEV (reference sequence).

CDR3 DNA sequence: TGTGCCAGCAGTTTACGGCTTGACAGGGGCACCGGGGAGCTGTTTTTT. Amino acids: CASSLRLDRGTGELFF. The chain couples TRBV27 to TRBJ2-2; the match to TRBD1 covers 8 bases. This CDR3 has 16 residues. V gave up 2 bases and J gave up 4 bases; unmatched junction bases: 6. Germline V lookup: CDR1 MNHEY, CDR2 SMNVEV (reference sequence).

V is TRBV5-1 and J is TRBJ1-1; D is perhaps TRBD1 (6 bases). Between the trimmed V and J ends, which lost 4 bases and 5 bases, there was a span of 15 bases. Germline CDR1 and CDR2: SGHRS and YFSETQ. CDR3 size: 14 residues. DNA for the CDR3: TGCGCCAGCAGCCCCTCACAGGGTTGGACTGAAGCTTTCTTT. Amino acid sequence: CASSPSQGWTEAFF. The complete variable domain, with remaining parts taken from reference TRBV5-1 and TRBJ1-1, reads KAGVTQTPRYLIKTRGQQVTLSCSPISGHRSVSWYQQTPGQGLQFLFEYFSETQRNKGNFPGRFSGRQFSNSRSEMNVSTLELGDSALYLCASSPSQGWTEAFFGQGTRLTVV.

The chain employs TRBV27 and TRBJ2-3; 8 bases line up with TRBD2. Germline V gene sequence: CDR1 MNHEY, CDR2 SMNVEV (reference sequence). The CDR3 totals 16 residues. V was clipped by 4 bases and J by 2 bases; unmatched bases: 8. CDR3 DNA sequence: TGTGCCAGCAGTTCCTATGGGACTAGTCCCACAGATACGCAGTATTTT. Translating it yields CASSSYGTSPTDTQYF.

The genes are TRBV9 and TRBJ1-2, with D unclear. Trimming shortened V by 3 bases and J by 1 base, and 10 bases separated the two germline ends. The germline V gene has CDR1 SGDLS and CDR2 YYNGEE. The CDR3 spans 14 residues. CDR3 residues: CASSAPTVNYGYTF. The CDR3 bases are TGTGCCAGCAGCGCCCCAACAGTTAACTATGGCTACACCTTC.

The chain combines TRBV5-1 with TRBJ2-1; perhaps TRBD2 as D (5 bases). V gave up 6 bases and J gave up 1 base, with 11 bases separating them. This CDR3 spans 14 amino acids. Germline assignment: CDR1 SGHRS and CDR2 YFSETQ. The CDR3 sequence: CASKERYSYNEQFF. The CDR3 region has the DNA TGCGCCAGCAAGGAGCGGTATTCCTACAATGAGCAGTTCTTC.

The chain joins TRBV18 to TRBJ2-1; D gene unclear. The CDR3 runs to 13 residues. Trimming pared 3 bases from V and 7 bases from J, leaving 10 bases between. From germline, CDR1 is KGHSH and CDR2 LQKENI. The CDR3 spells CASSPMTPNEQFF. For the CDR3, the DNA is TGTGCCAGCTCACCTATGACTCCTAATGAGCAGTTCTTC.

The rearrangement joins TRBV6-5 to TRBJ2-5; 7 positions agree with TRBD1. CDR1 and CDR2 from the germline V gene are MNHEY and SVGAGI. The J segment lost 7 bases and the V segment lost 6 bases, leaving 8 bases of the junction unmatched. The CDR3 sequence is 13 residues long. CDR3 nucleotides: TGTGCCAGCAGGCGACAGGGATGGGTGACCCAGTACTTC. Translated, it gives CASRRQGWVTQYF.

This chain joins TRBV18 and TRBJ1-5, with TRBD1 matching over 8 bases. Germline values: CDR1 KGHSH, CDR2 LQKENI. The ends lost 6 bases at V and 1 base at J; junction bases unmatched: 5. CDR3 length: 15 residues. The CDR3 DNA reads TGTGCCAGCTCGTCTAGACAGGGGAGCAATCAGCCCCAGCATTTT. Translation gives CASSSRQGSNQPQHF.

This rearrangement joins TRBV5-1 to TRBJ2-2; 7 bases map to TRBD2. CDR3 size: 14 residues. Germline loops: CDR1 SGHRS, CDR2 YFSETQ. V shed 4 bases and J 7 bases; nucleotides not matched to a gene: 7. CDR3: CASSGGLVGGELFF. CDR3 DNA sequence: TGCGCCAGCAGCGGTGGACTAGTCGGCGGGGAGCTGTTTTTT.

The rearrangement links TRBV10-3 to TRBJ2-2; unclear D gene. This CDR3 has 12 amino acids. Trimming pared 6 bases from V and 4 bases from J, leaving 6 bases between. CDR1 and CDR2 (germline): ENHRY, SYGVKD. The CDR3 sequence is CAIRASTGELFF. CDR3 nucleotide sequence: TGTGCCATCAGGGCTAGCACCGGGGAGCTGTTTTTT.

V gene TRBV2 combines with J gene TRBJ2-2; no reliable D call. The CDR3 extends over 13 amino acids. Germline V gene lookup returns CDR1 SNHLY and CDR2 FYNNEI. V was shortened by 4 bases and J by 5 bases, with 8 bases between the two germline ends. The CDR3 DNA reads TGTGCCAGCAGTGTAGGAGAGACCGGGGAGCTGTTTTTT. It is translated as CASSVGETGELFF.

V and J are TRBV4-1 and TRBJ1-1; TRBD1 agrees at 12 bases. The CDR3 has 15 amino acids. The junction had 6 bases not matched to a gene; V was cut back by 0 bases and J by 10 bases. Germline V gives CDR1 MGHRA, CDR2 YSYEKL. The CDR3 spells CASSQEGTGGERAFF. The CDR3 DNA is TGCGCCAGCAGCCAAGAGGGGACAGGGGGCGAAAGAGCTTTCTTT.

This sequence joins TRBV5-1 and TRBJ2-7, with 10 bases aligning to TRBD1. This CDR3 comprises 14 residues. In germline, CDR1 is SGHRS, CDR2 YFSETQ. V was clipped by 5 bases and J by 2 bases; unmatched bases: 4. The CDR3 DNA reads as TGCGCCAGCAGTAGTGGGACAGGGGCCTACGAGCAGTACTTC. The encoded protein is CASSSGTGAYEQYF.

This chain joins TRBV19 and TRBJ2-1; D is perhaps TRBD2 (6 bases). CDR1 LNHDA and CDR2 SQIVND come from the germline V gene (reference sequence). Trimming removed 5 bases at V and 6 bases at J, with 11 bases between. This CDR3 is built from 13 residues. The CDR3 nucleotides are TGTGCCAGTAGTCCCCTAGCGTTCAATGAGCAGTTCTTC. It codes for CASSPLAFNEQFF.

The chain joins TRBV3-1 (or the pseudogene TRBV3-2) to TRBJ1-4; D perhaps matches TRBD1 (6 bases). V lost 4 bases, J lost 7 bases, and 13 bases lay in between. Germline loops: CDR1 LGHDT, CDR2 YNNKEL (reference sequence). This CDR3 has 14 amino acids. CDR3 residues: CASSPTGQIEKLFF. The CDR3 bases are TGTGCCAGCAGCCCGACAGGCCAAATTGAAAAACTGTTTTTT.

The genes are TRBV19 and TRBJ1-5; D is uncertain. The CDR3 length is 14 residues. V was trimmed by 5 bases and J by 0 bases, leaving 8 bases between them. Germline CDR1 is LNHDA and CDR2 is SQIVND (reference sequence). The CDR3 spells CASSEAYSNQPQHF. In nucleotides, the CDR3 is TGTGCCAGTAGTGAGGCTTATAGCAATCAGCCCCAGCATTTT.

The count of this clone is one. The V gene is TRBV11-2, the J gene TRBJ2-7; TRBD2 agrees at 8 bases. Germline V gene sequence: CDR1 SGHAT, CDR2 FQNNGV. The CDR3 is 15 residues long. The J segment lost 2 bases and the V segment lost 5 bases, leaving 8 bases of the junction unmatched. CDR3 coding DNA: TGTGCCAGCAGCCATTTTCGCGGGAGGACCTACGAGCAGTACTTC. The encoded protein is CASSHFRGRTYEQYF.

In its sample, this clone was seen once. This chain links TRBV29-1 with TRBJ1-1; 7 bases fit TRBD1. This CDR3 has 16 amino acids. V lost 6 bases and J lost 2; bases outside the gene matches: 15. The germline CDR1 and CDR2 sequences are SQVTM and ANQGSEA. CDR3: CSVPLKPGTANTEAFF. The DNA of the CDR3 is TGCAGCGTCCCCCTAAAACCCGGGACAGCAAACACTGAAGCTTTCTTT.

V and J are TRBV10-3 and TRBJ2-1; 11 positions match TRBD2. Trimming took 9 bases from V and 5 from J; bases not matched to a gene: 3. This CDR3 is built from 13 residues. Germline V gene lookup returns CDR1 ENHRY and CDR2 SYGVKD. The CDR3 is CAIGGLADNEQFF. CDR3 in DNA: TGTGCCATAGGGGGACTAGCGGACAATGAGCAGTTCTTC.

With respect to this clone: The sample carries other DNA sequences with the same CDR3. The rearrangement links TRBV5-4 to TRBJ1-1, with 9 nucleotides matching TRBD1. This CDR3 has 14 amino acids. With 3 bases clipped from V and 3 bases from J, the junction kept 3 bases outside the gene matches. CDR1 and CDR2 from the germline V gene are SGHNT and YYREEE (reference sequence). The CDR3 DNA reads TGTGCCAGCAGCTCGGGACAGGGTTACACTGAAGCTTTCTTT. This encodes CASSSGQGYTEAFF.

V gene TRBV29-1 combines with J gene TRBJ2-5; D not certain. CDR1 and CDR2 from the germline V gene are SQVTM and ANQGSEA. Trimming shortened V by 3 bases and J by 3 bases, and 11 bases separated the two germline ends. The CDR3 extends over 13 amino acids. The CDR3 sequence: CSVDRDIKETQYF. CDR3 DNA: TGCAGCGTTGATCGCGACATTAAAGAGACCCAGTACTTC.